This T cell receptor beta chain was captured by sequencing in a study of blood T cells in healthy people across ages. Staff drew approximately 9.7 milliliters of peripheral blood from each donor. It was with a sample-barcoded 5' primer and a J-beta primer mix that a second PCR of roughly 7 to 12 cycles was run. Using its own MiXCR run on the 5' RACE reads, TCRdb lists one record per CDR3 protein. This sample has 1,300,000 or so distinct CDR3 sequences; approximately 59% occur once, and the top ten carry 5% to 7%. About this clonotype itself: The antigen is undetermined.

The study's findings and limits: Any changes in expanded clonotypes were possibly confounded, as donor CMV status remained unknown.

Trimming cost V 5 bases and J 6 bases, with 8 bases left between them. CDR3 length: 12 residues. Germline CDR1 is SGHTA and CDR2 is FQGNSA. The sequenced sample consisted of blood. This chain links TRBV7-2 with TRBJ2-4; the D call may be TRBD1 or TRBD2 (5 bases each). The sequence came from a man younger than 35 in good health. This chain's CDR3 is CASSNGGNIQYF. In DNA form, the CDR3 reads TGTGCCAGCAGCAATGGGGGAAACATTCAGTACTTC.